The clone carrying this TCR beta chain showed up many times. The antigen remains unidentified. V was pared by 4 bases and J by 0 bases, with 7 bases of the junction left unmatched. CDR3 length equals 17 residues. Germline V gene data show CDR1 as SQVTM and CDR2 as ANQGSEA. Constant-segment primers and 5'RACE yielded cDNA libraries for TCR alpha and TCR beta, each carrying sample barcodes and UMIs. TCRdb called the 5' RACE reads again in MiXCR, with one record for every CDR3 protein. The sample consists of approximately 250,000 distinct CDR3 sequences, approximately 15% of them appearing once. The data are from a study of T-cell memory formation after mild COVID-19. Turning to the study itself: In these data, TCR clusters were largely donor specific. Findings and caveats of the study: Contracting CD8+ clones were enriched in EMRA, CD4+ mainly in CM and EM.

This sequence originates from an adult woman who had mild COVID-19 (a few samples of this study predate the infection). Cell type and time point are not known. Sequences were obtained from PBMCs or a T cell subset sorted from them (not recorded which). The V call is TRBV29-1, the J call TRBJ2-1; TRBD2 agrees at 12 bases. This CDR3 reads CSVVGTSGRVSYNEQFF. CDR3 in DNA: TGCAGCGTTGTCGGGACTAGCGGGCGAGTCTCCTACAATGAGCAGTTCTTC.